This T cell receptor beta chain comes out of a study of early T cells in non-severe SARS-CoV-2 infection. V was pared by 2 bases and J by 0 bases, with 2 bases between. The germline V gene has CDR1 DFQATT and CDR2 SNEGSKA (reference sequence). This CDR3 is built from 13 residues. TCRdb passed the 5' RACE reads through MiXCR, listing each CDR3 protein once. The sample lists some 41,000 distinct CDR3 sequences; around 23% were seen once. The V gene is TRBV20-1, the J gene TRBJ2-6, with D hard to call. The source was whole blood, collected at baseline. This receptor was identified in an adult who was a healthcare worker with PCR-confirmed SARS-CoV-2 infection or an uninfected control (not recorded which). CDR3 loop: CSARLSGANVLTF. The CDR3 nucleotides are TGCAGTGCTAGACTCTCTGGGGCCAACGTCCTGACTTTC.